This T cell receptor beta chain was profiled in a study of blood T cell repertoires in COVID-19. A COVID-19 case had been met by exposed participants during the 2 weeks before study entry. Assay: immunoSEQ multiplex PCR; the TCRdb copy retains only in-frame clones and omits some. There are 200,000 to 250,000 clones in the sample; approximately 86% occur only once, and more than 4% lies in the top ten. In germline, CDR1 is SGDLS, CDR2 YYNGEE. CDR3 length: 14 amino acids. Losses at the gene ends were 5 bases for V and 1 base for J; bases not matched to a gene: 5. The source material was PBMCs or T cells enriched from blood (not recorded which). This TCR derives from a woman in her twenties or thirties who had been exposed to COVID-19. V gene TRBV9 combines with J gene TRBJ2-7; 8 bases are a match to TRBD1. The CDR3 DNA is TGTGCCAGCAGTGCAGGGGGCAGGTCCTACGAGCAGTACTTC. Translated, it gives CASSAGGRSYEQYF.